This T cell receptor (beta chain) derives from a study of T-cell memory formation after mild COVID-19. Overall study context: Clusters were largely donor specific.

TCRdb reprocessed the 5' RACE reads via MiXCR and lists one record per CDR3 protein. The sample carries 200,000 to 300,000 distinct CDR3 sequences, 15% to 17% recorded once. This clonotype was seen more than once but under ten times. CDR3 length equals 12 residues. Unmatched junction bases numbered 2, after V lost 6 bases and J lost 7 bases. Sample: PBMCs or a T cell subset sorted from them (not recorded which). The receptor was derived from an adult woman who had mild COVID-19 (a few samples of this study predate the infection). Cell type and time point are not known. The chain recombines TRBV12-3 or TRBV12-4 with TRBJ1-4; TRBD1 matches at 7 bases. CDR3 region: CASRGQFEKLFF. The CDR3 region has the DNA TGTGCCAGCAGGGGACAGTTTGAAAAACTGTTTTTT.